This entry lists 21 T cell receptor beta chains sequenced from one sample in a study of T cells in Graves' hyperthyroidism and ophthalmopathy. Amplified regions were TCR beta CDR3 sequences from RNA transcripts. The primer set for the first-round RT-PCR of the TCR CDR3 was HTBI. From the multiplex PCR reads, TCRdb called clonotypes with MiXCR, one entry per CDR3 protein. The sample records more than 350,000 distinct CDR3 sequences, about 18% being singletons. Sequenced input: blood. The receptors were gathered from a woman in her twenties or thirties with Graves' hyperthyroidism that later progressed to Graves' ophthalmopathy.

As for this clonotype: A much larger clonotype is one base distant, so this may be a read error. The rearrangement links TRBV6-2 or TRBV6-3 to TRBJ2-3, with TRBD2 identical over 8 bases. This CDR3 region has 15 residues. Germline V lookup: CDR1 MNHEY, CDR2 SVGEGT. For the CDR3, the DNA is TGTCCCAGCAGGGCATGGGCGGGGGGTGTGGATACGCAGTATTTT. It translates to CPSRAWAGGVDTQYF.

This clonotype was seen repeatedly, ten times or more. In DNA, the CDR3 is TGTGCCAGCAGCTTAGGAGGGGCAGATACGCAGTATTTT. It translates to CASSLGGADTQYF. This chain connects TRBV7-9 to TRBJ2-3; D may be TRBD1 or TRBD2 (5 bases each). The V gene lost 1 base and the J gene lost 4 bases, with 6 bases spanning the gap. Germline CDR1 is SEHNR and CDR2 is FQNEAQ (reference sequence). This CDR3 is built from 13 residues.

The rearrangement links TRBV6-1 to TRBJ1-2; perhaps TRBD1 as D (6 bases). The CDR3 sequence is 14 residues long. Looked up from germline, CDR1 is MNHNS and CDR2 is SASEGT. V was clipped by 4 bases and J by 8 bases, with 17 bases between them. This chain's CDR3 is CASSARSGAEGYTF. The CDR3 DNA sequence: TGTGCCAGCAGTGCGAGGTCAGGGGCTGAGGGCTACACCTTC.

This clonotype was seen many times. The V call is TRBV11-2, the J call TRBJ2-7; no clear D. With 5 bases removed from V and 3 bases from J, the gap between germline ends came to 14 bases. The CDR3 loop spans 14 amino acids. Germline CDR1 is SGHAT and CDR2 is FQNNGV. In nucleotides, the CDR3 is TGTGCCAGCAGCGCGCCGGGTTCGAACTACGAGCAGTACTTC. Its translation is CASSAPGSNYEQYF.

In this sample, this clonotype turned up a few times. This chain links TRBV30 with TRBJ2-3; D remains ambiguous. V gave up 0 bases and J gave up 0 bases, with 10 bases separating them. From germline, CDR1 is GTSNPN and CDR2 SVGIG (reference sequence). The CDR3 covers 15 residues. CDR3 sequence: CAWSVLPGSTDTQYF. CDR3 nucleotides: TGTGCCTGGAGTGTACTACCCGGGAGCACAGATACGCAGTATTTT.

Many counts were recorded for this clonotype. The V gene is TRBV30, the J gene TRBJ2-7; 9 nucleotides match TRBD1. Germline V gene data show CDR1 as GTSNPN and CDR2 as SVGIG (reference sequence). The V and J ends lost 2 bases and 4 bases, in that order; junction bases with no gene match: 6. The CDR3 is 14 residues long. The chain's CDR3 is CAWSSPGQGYEQYF. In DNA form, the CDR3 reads TGTGCCTGGAGTTCGCCGGGACAGGGTTACGAGCAGTACTTC.

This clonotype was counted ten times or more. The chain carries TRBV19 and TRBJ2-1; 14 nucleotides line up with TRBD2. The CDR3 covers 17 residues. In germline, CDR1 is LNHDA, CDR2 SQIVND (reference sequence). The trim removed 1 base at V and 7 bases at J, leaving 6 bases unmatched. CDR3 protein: CASSIARLAGGRNEQFF. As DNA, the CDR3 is TGTGCCAGTAGTATAGCCAGACTAGCGGGAGGGCGTAATGAGCAGTTCTTC.

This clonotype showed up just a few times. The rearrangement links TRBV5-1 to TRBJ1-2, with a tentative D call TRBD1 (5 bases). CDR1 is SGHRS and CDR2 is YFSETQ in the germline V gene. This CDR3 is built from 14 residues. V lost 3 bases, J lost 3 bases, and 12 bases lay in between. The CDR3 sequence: CASSSIWGDYGYTF. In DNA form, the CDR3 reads TGCGCCAGCAGCTCCATATGGGGGGACTATGGCTACACCTTC.

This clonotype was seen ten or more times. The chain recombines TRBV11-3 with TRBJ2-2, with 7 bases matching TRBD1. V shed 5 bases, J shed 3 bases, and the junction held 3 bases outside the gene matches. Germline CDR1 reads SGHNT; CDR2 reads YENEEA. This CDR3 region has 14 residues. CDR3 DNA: TGTGCCAGCAGCACAGGGACAGACACCGGGGAGCTGTTTTTT. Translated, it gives CASSTGTDTGELFF.

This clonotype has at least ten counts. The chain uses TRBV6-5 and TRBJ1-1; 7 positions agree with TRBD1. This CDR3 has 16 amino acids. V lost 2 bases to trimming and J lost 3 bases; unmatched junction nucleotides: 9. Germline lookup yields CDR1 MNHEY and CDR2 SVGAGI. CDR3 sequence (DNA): TGTGCCAGCAGTTACGATCGGGACAGCGTTTACACTGAAGCTTTCTTT. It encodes CASSYDRDSVYTEAFF.

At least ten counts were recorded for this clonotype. This CDR3 reads CASSKDRGFRDYGYTF. The CDR3 DNA sequence: TGTGCCAGCAGCAAGGACAGGGGATTTCGGGACTATGGCTACACCTTC. The rearrangement uses TRBV5-4 and TRBJ1-2; 9 bases agree with TRBD1. The CDR3 is 16 residues long. Looked up from germline, CDR1 is SGHNT and CDR2 is YYREEE (reference sequence). V shed 4 bases and J 3 bases; nucleotides not matched to a gene: 10.

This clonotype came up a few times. The DNA of the CDR3 is TGTGCCAGCAGTGTACTCAGGGGGAGCCAGTACTTC. Translating gives CASSVLRGSQYF. V and J are TRBV28 and TRBJ2-5, with 7 bases aligning to TRBD1. The germline CDR1 and CDR2 sequences are MDHEN and SYDVKM. The CDR3 is 12 amino acids. J lost 10 bases, V lost 5 bases, and 7 bases had no gene match.

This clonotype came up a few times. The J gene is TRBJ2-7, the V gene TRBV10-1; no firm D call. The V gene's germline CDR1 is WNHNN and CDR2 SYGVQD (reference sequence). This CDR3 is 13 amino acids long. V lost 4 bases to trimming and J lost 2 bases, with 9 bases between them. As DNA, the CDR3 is TGCGCCAGCAGTGTTGCAGCCACCTACGAGCAGTACTTC. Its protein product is CASSVAATYEQYF.

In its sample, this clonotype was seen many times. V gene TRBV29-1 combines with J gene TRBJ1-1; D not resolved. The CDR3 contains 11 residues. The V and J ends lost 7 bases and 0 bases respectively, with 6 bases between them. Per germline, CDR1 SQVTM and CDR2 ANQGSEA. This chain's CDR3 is CSDLLNTEAFF. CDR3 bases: TGCAGCGACCTCCTGAACACTGAAGCTTTCTTT.

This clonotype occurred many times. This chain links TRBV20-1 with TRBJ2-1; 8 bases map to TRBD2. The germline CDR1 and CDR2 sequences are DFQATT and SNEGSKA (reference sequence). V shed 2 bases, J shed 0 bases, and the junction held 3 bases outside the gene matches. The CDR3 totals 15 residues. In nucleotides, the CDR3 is TGCAGTGCTAGACTAGCGGGTCCCTCCTACAATGAGCAGTTCTTC. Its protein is CSARLAGPSYNEQFF.

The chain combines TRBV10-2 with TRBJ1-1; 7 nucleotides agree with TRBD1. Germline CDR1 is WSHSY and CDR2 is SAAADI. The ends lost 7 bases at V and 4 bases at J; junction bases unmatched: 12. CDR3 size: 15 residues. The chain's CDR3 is CASTKRQGAGTEAFF. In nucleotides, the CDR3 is TGCGCCAGCACCAAGCGACAGGGCGCTGGCACTGAAGCTTTCTTT.

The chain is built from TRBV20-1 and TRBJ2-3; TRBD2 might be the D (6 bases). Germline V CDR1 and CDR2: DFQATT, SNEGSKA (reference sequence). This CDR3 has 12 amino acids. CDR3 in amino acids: CSGDFSTDTQYF. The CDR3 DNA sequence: TGCAGCGGGGACTTCAGCACAGATACGCAGTATTTT.

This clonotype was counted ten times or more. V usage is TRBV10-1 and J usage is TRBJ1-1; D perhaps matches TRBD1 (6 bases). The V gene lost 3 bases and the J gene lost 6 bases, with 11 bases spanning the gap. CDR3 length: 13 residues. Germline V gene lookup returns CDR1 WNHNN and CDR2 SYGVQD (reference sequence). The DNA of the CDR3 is TGCGCCAGCAGTGACCGGGGGGGCGCTGAAGCTTTCTTT. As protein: CASSDRGGAEAFF.

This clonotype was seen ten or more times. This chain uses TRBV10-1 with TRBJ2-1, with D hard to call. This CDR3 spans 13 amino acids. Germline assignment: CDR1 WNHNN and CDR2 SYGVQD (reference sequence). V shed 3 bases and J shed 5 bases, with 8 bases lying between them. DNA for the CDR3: TGCGCCAGCAGTGACTCTTTAAACAATGAGCAGTTCTTC. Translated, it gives CASSDSLNNEQFF.

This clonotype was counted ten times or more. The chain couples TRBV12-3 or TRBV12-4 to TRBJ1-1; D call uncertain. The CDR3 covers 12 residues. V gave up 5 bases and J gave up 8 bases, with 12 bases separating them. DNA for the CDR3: TGTGCCAGCAGTCCTCAAGCTCCCGAAGCTTTCTTT. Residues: CASSPQAPEAFF.

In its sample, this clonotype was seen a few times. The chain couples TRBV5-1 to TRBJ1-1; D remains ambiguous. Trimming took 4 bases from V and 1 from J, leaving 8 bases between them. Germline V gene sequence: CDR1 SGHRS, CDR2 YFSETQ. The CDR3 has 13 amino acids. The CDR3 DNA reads TGCGCCAGCAGCGTGCCGGGGAACACTGAAGCTTTCTTT. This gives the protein CASSVPGNTEAFF.